The rows below give T cell receptor beta chains drawn from one sample of a study of T-cell reconstitution after alpha-beta-depleted transplantation in children. TCRdb re-called the PCR reads through MiXCR, storing one row per CDR3 protein. This repertoire shows about 340,000 distinct CDR3 sequences, about 14% found once; its top ten account for approximately 4.2%. Here the sequenced sample was PBMCs, taken from the stem cell graft. These receptors came from a human donor who donated a stem cell graft to a child with Fanconi anemia. Both conserved end residues are part of each CDR3. Each record gives: D gene, J gene, V gene, clone size, CDR3 protein, CDR3 DNA. The D gene is left open where the match is weak. Part of the rows lack a size; the others show once, few, many or a class for expanded clones.

.,TRBJ1-4,TRBV3-1,.,CASSPQPEKLFF,TGTGCCAGCAGCCCCCAGCCCGAAAAACTGTTTTTT
TRBD2,TRBJ2-1,TRBV10-3,few,CAIRGGSYNEQFF,TGTGCCATCAGGGGGGGGTCGTACAATGAGCAGTTCTTC
.,TRBJ2-3,TRBV20-1,.,CSAKGFGDTQYF,TGCAGTGCGAAGGGATTCGGAGATACGCAGTATTTT
.,TRBJ2-1,TRBV7-2,.,CASSLRASRSEQFF,TGTGCCAGCAGCTTAAGAGCTAGCCGCTCCGAGCAGTTCTTC
.,TRBJ2-3,TRBV10-2,.,CATLEMGSPTDTQYF,TGCGCCACCCTCGAGATGGGAAGTCCGACAGATACGCAGTATTTT
.,TRBJ2-3,TRBV6-2/TRBV6-3,few,CASSSRTDTDTQYF,TGTGCCAGCAGTTCACGGACAGACACAGATACGCAGTATTTT
.,TRBJ1-1,TRBV5-1,.,CASSLAGGRGTEAFF,TGCGCCAGCAGCTTGGCCGGGGGTAGGGGGACTGAAGCTTTCTTT
TRBD2,TRBJ2-5,TRBV6-1,.,CASSQRPSGQETQYF,TGTGCCAGCAGCCAAAGGCCTAGCGGACAAGAGACCCAGTACTTC
.,TRBJ2-5,TRBV5-1,few,CASSLWGTETQYF,TGCGCCAGCAGCTTATGGGGTACAGAGACCCAGTACTTC
.,TRBJ2-2,TRBV7-2,many,CASSLVAGNTGELFF,TGTGCCAGCAGCTTAGTGGCAGGGAACACCGGGGAGCTGTTTTTT
.,TRBJ1-2,TRBV4-3,few,CASSQERVQEVYGYTF,TGCGCCAGCAGCCAAGAAAGGGTGCAGGAGGTCTATGGCTACACCTTC
.,TRBJ1-2,TRBV3-1,few,CASSPEGRGYTF,TGTGCCAGCAGCCCAGAGGGGCGGGGCTACACCTTC
.,TRBJ1-5,TRBV20-1,few,CSASGGRSNQPQHF,TGCAGTGCTAGCGGGGGGAGGAGCAATCAGCCCCAGCATTTT
TRBD1,TRBJ1-2,TRBV6-1,.,CASRSDRVYGYTF,TGTGCCAGCAGATCGGACAGGGTCTATGGCTACACCTTC
.,TRBJ1-5,TRBV12-5,few,CASAGVGNQPQHF,TGTGCTAGTGCTGGGGTTGGTAATCAGCCCCAGCATTTT
.,TRBJ2-1,TRBV12-3/TRBV12-4,many,CASSFHNEQFF,TGTGCCAGCAGTTTCCACAATGAGCAGTTCTTC
TRBD1,TRBJ1-5,TRBV19,.,CASSITGTGAQPQHF,TGTGCCAGTAGTATAACCGGGACAGGGGCTCAGCCCCAGCATTTT
TRBD1,TRBJ1-4,TRBV5-1,.,CASSAWTGGDEKLFF,TGCGCCAGCAGCGCCTGGACAGGGGGCGATGAAAAACTGTTTTTT